The 28 T cell receptor beta chains below come from one sample, sequenced in a study of OX40 agonist ivuxolimab in advanced cancers. Data came from immunoSEQ multiplex PCR; TCRdb stores just in-frame clones and leaves some out. The data contain about 65,000 clones, 80% to 90% of them singletons. Sequences were derived from CD4+ or CD8+ T cells sorted from blood, sampled in a trial of the OX40 agonist ivuxolimab. These receptors all stem from an adult with an advanced solid tumor such as melanoma, head and neck, liver or kidney cancer.

CDR3 sequence (DNA): TGTGCCAGCAGCCTTTCCCGGGACAGGGGCCACGAGCAGTACTTC. Translation gives CASSLSRDRGHEQYF. The chain recombines TRBV7-6 with TRBJ2-7, with 10 bases that match TRBD1. The CDR3 has 15 amino acids. V shed 5 bases and J 5 bases; nucleotides not matched to a gene: 9. CDR1 is SGHVS, CDR2 FNYEAQ, per germline.

The rearrangement uses TRBV21-1 and TRBJ1-5; the tabulated D call, TRBD1, remains unverified against the DNA. TRBV21-1 is a pseudogene segment. This CDR3 spans 12 amino acids. CDR3 loop: CASTPHNQPQHF. The CDR3 nucleotides read TGTGCCAGCACCCCCCATAATCAGCCCCAGCATTTT.

The V and J genes are TRBV4-1 and TRBJ2-2; 16 nucleotides line up with TRBD2. The CDR3 consists of 18 residues. In germline, CDR1 is MGHRA, CDR2 YSYEKL. Trimming removed 4 bases from V and 4 bases from J; junction bases left unmatched: 6. CDR3: CASSLGLAGGPGTGELFF. CDR3 bases: TGCGCCAGCAGCCTGGGACTAGCGGGGGGGCCGGGCACCGGGGAGCTGTTTTTT.

The chain carries TRBV19 and TRBJ2-4; 7 bases map to TRBD1. This CDR3 has 16 amino acids. CDR1 is LNHDA, CDR2 SQIVND, per germline (reference sequence). V gave up 8 bases and J gave up 6 bases; unmatched junction bases: 16. As DNA, the CDR3 is TGTGCCAGTTGCCCAAAAAAAAGGACAGGCCTAAACATTCAGTACTTC. Translated, it gives CASCPKKRTGLNIQYF.

The chain employs TRBV11-3 and TRBJ2-1; a weak D match, TRBD2 (7 bases). CDR3 length: 14 amino acids. From germline, CDR1 is SGHNT and CDR2 YENEEA. Between the trimmed V and J ends, which lost 4 bases and 10 bases, there was a span of 17 bases. The CDR3 region is CASSSPGGGTEQFF. CDR3 bases: TGTGCCAGCAGCTCTCCGGGAGGAGGGACAGAGCAGTTCTTC.

The V and J genes are TRBV1 and TRBJ2-5; the table calls TRBD2, which could not be checked here. TRBV1 is a pseudogene segment. The length of the CDR3 is 17 residues. The CDR3 reads CTSSQGDSGSFQETQYF. Written as DNA, the CDR3 is TGCACCAGCAGCCAAGGGGATAGCGGGTCGTTCCAAGAGACCCAGTACTTC.

This chain uses TRBV5-4 with TRBJ2-5; D may be TRBD1 (5 bases). Trimming pared 0 bases from V and 5 bases from J, leaving 11 bases between. Germline CDR1 SGHNT, CDR2 YYREEE (reference sequence). This CDR3 is built from 14 residues. As DNA, the CDR3 is TGTGCCAGCAGCTTGGTGTTGGGGCGGGAGACCCAGTACTTC. Amino acids: CASSLVLGRETQYF. Variable domain in full (rest from reference TRBV5-4 and TRBJ2-5): ETGVTQSPTHLIKTRGQQVTLRCSSQSGHNTVSWYQQALGQGPQFIFQYYREEENGRGNFPPRFSGLQFPNYSSELNVNALELDDSALYLCASSLVLGRETQYFGPGTRLLVL.

This chain uses TRBV7-8 with TRBJ2-1; maybe TRBD2 (5 bases). CDR3 length: 14 residues. Germline loops: CDR1 SGHVS, CDR2 FQNEAQ. Trimming removed 2 bases from V and 5 bases from J, with 10 bases in between. CDR3 sequence: CASSLSGPHNEQFF. The CDR3 bases are TGTGCCAGCAGCTTAAGCGGACCACACAATGAGCAGTTCTTC.

This rearrangement joins TRBV27 to TRBJ2-7; 7 positions agree with TRBD1. Germline V lookup: CDR1 MNHEY, CDR2 SMNVEV (reference sequence). J was trimmed by 2 bases and V by 5 bases; bases with no gene match: 9. The CDR3 sequence is 15 residues long. The CDR3 reads CASSLGLGGPYEQYF. CDR3 DNA: TGTGCCAGCAGTCTAGGGCTAGGGGGCCCCTACGAGCAGTACTTC.

This chain connects TRBV5-8 to TRBJ2-3; D remains unclear. The CDR3 contains 12 residues. V shed 3 bases and J shed 4 bases, with 6 bases lying between them. Germline V lookup: CDR1 SGHTS, CDR2 YDEGEE. In DNA, the CDR3 is TGTGCCAGCAGCTCCTGGGCAGATACGCAGTATTTT. It encodes CASSSWADTQYF.

The chain couples TRBV9 to TRBJ2-2; 9 bases align to TRBD1. V dropped 0 bases and J dropped 8; count of bases not matched to a gene: 5. Per germline, CDR1 SGDLS and CDR2 YYNGEE. This CDR3 is 15 amino acids long. The CDR3 DNA follows: TGTGCCAGCAGCGTAGTAACAGGGGGCGAGGGGGAGCTGTTTTTT. Its translation is CASSVVTGGEGELFF.

In this sample, this clone turned up once. The chain links TRBV7-9 to TRBJ1-4; 9 nucleotides agree with TRBD1. This CDR3 has 15 residues. V lost 1 base to trimming and J lost 11 bases; unmatched junction nucleotides: 8. Germline V lookup: CDR1 SEHNR, CDR2 FQNEAQ (reference sequence). CDR3 protein: CASSLGGQGEEKLFF. The CDR3 DNA reads as TGTGCCAGCAGCTTAGGGGGACAGGGTGAGGAGAAACTGTTTTTT.

The chain has TRBV15 and TRBJ2-7, with D perhaps matching TRBD2 (6 bases). Trimming shortened V by 1 base and J by 5 bases, and 6 bases separated the two germline ends. Germline loops: CDR1 LNHNV, CDR2 YYDKDF (reference sequence). The CDR3 loop spans 12 amino acids. The CDR3 sequence: CATSRGEDEQYF. The CDR3 region has the DNA TGTGCCACCAGCAGAGGGGAGGACGAGCAGTACTTC.

V gene TRBV5-4 combines with J gene TRBJ2-2, with 15 bases lining up with TRBD2. The V and J ends lost 0 bases and 4 bases, in that order; junction bases with no gene match: 10. CDR3 size: 20 residues. Looked up from germline, CDR1 is SGHNT and CDR2 is YYREEE (reference sequence). The CDR3 DNA is TGTGCCAGCAGCTTGGATGGACTAGCGGGGGGGCCATCCGTCACCGGGGAGCTGTTTTTT. Translating it yields CASSLDGLAGGPSVTGELFF.

CDR3: CASSSWTSGGRSYNEQFF. In nucleotides, the CDR3 is TGTGCCAGCAGTTCCTGGACTAGCGGGGGGCGCTCCTACAATGAGCAGTTCTTC. The V gene is TRBV28, the J gene TRBJ2-1, with 14 bases identical to TRBD2. The germline gives CDR1 MDHEN, CDR2 SYDVKM. This CDR3 has 18 residues. V shed 4 bases and J 0 bases; nucleotides not matched to a gene: 5.

The chain carries TRBV19 and TRBJ2-3; D is possibly TRBD2 (5 bases). This CDR3 is 14 amino acids long. In germline, CDR1 is LNHDA, CDR2 SQIVND (reference sequence). Trimming removed 7 bases at V and 4 bases at J, with 15 bases between. The CDR3 nucleotides read TGTGCCAGTACCCCGACGGGGAACGCAGATACGCAGTATTTT. It translates to CASTPTGNADTQYF.

This chain joins TRBV5-1 and TRBJ1-1, with D possibly TRBD1 on 6 matching bases. Germline V gene sequence: CDR1 SGHRS, CDR2 YFSETQ. V was pared by 0 bases and J by 7 bases, with 13 bases between. CDR3 size: 14 residues. This CDR3 reads CASSLVPGAREAFF. CDR3 nucleotide sequence: TGCGCCAGCAGCTTGGTGCCGGGGGCCCGTGAAGCTTTCTTT.

This clone has a handful of counts. The chain couples TRBV27 to TRBJ1-1; D is unclear. Trimming cost V 3 bases and J 1 base, with 12 bases left between them. Germline V gene sequence: CDR1 MNHEY, CDR2 SMNVEV (reference sequence). The CDR3 extends over 15 amino acids. In DNA form, the CDR3 reads TGTGCCAGCAGTTTCACTAGCCGGCAGAACACTGAAGCTTTCTTT. Its protein product is CASSFTSRQNTEAFF.

The chain employs TRBV6-5 and TRBJ1-2; D may be TRBD1 (6 bases). V was cut by 8 bases and J by 0 bases, with 10 bases left in between. Germline V gene sequence: CDR1 MNHEY, CDR2 SVGAGI. The CDR3 contains 13 residues. CDR3 sequence (DNA): TGTGCCAGCCACAGGGTTTCTAACTATGGCTACACCTTC. It encodes CASHRVSNYGYTF.

The chain couples TRBV18 to TRBJ1-6, with 9 bases lining up with TRBD1. The CDR3 runs to 19 residues. Germline V gene sequence: CDR1 KGHSH, CDR2 LQKENI. Germline trimming cut 2 bases from V and 5 bases from J; bases unmatched to any gene: 13. The CDR3 sequence is CASSPTGGRGKSDNSPLHF. The CDR3 DNA reads as TGTGCCAGCTCACCAACAGGGGGCCGAGGGAAGTCGGATAATTCACCCCTCCACTTT. The full variable domain, completed using reference TRBV18 and TRBJ1-6, is NAGVMQNPRHLVRRRGQEARLRCSPMKGHSHVYWYRQLPEEGLKFMVYLQKENIIDESGMPKERFSAEFPKEGPSILRIQQVVRGDSAAYFCASSPTGGRGKSDNSPLHFGNGTRLTVT.

This clone was counted a few times. The V and J genes are TRBV11-3 and TRBJ2-1, with D possibly being TRBD1 (7 bases). This CDR3 is built from 14 residues. The V and J ends lost 0 bases and 10 bases respectively, with 13 bases between them. In germline, CDR1 is SGHNT, CDR2 YENEEA. CDR3 nucleotide sequence: TGTGCCAGCAGCTTAGAAGGAGGAGGGGGCGAGCAGTTCTTC. Amino acids: CASSLEGGGGEQFF.

This chain joins TRBV5-1 and TRBJ2-7, with 9 bases aligning to TRBD1. From germline, CDR1 is SGHRS and CDR2 YFSETQ. This CDR3 spans 14 amino acids. V lost 0 bases and J lost 5; bases outside the gene matches: 3. CDR3 amino acids: CASSLAGTGNEQYF. The CDR3 nucleotides are TGCGCCAGCAGCTTGGCCGGGACAGGGAACGAGCAGTACTTC.

The chain links TRBV5-1 to TRBJ1-2, with 9 positions matching TRBD1. Germline CDR1 SGHRS, CDR2 YFSETQ. Trimming cost V 2 bases and J 2 bases; bases outside gene matches: 13. The CDR3 runs to 18 residues. CDR3 protein: CASSFSAGQGVTNYGYTF. The CDR3 DNA reads TGCGCCAGCAGCTTCTCGGCGGGACAGGGTGTAACAAACTATGGCTACACCTTC.

The chain couples TRBV7-2 to TRBJ1-1; D may be TRBD1 (5 bases). The CDR3 runs 14 residues. Looked up from germline, CDR1 is SGHTA and CDR2 is FQGNSA. Trimming cost V 1 base and J 3 bases, with 9 bases left between them. The CDR3 here is CASSLGVGDTEAFF. The CDR3 DNA is TGTGCCAGCAGCTTAGGGGTAGGGGACACTGAAGCTTTCTTT.

The chain employs TRBV4-1 and TRBJ1-1; D remains ambiguous. This CDR3 spans 13 amino acids. V dropped 4 bases and J dropped 3 bases, with 9 bases sitting between them. The V gene's germline CDR1 is MGHRA and CDR2 YSYEKL. Here the CDR3 reads CASSRQVDTEAFF. CDR3 in DNA: TGCGCCAGCAGCCGCCAGGTGGACACTGAAGCTTTCTTT.

V usage is TRBV2 and J usage is TRBJ1-2; 11 positions agree with TRBD1. The V gene's germline CDR1 is SNHLY and CDR2 FYNNEI. With V trimmed by 3 bases and J by 8 bases, 5 bases remained unmatched. The CDR3 consists of 14 residues. The CDR3 is CASSEGQGVSGYTF. CDR3 nucleotides: TGTGCCAGCAGTGAGGGACAGGGGGTGAGCGGCTACACCTTC.

CDR3 DNA: TGTGCCAGTAGTCCCTCAGGGCGCGGTTGGGGCACTGAAGCTTTCTTT. It translates to CASSPSGRGWGTEAFF. This chain links TRBV19 with TRBJ1-1; D perhaps matches TRBD1 (5 bases). The V end was cut by 5 bases, the J end by 4 bases, with 20 bases between. The CDR3 extends over 16 amino acids. CDR1 LNHDA and CDR2 SQIVND come from the germline V gene (reference sequence).

The chain is built from TRBV7-6 and TRBJ2-3; D gene ambiguous. V was trimmed by 1 base and J by 4 bases, leaving 9 bases between them. Germline lookup yields CDR1 SGHVS and CDR2 FNYEAQ. There are 14 residues in the CDR3. CDR3 coding DNA: TGTGCCAGCAGCTTAGTCGGGCCCTCAGATACGCAGTATTTT. Translation gives CASSLVGPSDTQYF.